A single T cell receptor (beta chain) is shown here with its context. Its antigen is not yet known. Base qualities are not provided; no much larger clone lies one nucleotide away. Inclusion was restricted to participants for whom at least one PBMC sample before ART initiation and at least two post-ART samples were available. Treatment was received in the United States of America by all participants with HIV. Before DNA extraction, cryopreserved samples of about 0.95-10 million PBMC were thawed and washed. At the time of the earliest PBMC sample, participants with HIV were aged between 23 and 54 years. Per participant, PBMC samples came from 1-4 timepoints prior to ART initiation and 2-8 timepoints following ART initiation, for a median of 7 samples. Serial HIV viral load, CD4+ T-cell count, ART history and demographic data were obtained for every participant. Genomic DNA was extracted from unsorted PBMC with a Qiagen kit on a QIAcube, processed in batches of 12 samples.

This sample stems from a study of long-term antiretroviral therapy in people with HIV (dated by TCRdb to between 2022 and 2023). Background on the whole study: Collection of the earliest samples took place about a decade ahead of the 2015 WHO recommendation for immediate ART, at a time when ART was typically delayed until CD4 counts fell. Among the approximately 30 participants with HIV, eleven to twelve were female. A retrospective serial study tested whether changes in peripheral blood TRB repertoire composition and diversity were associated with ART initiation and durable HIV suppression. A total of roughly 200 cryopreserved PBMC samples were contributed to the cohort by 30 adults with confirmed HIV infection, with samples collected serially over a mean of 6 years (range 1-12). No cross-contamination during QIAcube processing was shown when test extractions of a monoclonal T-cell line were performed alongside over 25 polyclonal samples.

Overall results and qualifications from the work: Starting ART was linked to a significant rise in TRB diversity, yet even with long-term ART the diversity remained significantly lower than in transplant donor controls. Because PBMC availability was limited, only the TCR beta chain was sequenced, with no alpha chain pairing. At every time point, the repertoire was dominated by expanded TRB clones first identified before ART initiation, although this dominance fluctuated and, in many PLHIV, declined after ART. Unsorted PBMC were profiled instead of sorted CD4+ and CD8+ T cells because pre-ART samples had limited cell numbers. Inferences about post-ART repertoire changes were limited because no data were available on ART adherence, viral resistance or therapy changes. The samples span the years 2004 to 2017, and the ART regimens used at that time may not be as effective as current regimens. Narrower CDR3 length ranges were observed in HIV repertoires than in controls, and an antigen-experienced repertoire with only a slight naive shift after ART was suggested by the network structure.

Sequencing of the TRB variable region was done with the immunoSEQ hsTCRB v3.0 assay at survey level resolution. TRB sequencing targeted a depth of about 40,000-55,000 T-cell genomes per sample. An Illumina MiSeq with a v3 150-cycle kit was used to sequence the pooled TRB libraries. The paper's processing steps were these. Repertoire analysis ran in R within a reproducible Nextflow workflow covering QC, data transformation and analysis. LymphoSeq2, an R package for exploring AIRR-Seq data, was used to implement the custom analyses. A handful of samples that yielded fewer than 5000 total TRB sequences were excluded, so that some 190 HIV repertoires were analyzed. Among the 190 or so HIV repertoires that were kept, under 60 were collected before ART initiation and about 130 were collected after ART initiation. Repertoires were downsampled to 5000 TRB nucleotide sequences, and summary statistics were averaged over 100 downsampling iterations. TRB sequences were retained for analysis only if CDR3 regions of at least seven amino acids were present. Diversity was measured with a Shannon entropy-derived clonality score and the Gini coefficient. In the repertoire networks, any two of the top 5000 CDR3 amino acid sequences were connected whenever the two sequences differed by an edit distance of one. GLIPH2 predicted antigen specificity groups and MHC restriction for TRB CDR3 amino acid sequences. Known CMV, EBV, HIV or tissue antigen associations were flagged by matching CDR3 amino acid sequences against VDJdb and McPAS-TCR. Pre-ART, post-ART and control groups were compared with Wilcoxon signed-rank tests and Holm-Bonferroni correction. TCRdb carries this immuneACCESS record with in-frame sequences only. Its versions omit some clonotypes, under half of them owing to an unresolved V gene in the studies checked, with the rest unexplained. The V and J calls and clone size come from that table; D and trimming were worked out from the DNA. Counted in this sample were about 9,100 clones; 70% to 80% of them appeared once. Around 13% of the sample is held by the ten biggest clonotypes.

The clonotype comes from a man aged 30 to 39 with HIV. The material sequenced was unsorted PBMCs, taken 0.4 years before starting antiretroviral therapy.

CDR3 loop: CASSYSGQSNYGYTF. The DNA sequence is given as TGTGCCAGCAGTTACTCTGGTCAGTCAAACTATGGCTACACCTTC. The sequence is built from TRBV6-5 and TRBJ1-2, with an unclear D gene assignment. Its CDR3 holds 15 amino acids, cysteine through phenylalanine. Kept here is only the CDR3 DNA, which spans 45 bases and is read in frame from base 1. V and J are truncated by 0 bases and 2 bases respectively, leaving an intervening sequence of 10 bases. CDR1 and CDR2, per the germline V gene, are MNHEY and SVGAGI.